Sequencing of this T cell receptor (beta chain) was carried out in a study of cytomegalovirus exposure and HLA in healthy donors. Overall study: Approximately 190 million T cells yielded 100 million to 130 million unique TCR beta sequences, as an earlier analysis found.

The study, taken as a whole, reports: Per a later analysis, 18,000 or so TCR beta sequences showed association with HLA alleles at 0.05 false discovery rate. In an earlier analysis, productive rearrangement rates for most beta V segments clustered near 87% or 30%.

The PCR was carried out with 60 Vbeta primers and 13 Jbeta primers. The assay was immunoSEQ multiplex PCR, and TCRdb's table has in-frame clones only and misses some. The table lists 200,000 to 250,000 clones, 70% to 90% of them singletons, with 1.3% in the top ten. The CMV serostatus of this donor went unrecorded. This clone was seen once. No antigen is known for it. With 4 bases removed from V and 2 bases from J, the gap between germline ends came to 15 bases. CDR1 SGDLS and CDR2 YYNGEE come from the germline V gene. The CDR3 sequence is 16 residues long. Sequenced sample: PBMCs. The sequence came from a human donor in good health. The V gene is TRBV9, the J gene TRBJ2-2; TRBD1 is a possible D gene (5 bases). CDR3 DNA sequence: TGTGCCAGCAGCCCCGCACTTGGGGCCAACACCGGGGAGCTGTTTTTT. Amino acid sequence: CASSPALGANTGELFF.